This T cell receptor (beta chain) appears in the sequencing data of a study of T cell responses to AZD1222 COVID-19 vaccine (dated by TCRdb to about 2021). As for the study more broadly: Because spike-specific TCR depth and breadth did not differ between the two schedules, AZD1222 recipients who got a second dose at roughly 4 weeks were pooled with those who got a second dose at roughly 12 weeks. Trial participants were enrolled by age into 18-55, 56-69 and 70-plus year subgroups, with about 150, 27 and 61 TCR-sequenced participants respectively. TCR sequencing covered over 230 trial participants: 200 to 220 given two doses of AZD1222 and about 26 given two doses of MenACWY control vaccine.

The CDR3 regions of human TCRbeta chains were analyzed by immunosequencing. Under the source paper's analysis protocol: Repertoire TCRs were checked for matches against a reference library of SARS-CoV-2-specific TCRs that had been generated using the MIRA antigen-specificity platform. Breadth meant the fraction of unique TCRs that were SARS-CoV-2-associated, whereas depth meant the fraction of total T cells that were SARS-CoV-2-associated. Using the MIRA data, each spike-specific TCR was mapped to the spike region that the TCR reacts to and placed in a CD4 or CD8 class. Log10-transformed breadth and depth values were compared by one-way ANOVA with Sidak's multiple comparisons tests. Not all clones reach the TCRdb copy of this immuneACCESS table, which keeps in-frame sequences only. Checked studies attribute under half of the gap to unresolved V genes and leave the rest unexplained. V, J and clone size derive from that table, while D and trimming were established from the DNA sequence. The sample yields 80,000 or so clones; 85% to 95% were counted once. Approximately 5.2% of the sample is in the top ten clones.

Remarks on this clone: Its specific antigen is unknown. Base quality data are lacking; no much larger clone is found one base away. The same CDR3 can be traced to other DNA sequences in this sample.

Study-wide conclusions, independent of this receptor: Most participants were white British and females outnumbered males, and the authors suggested that clonal diversity may have been underestimated. Conclusions about previously exposed vaccinees are limited because only six or seven AZD1222 recipients were SARS-CoV-2 seropositive at baseline. Spike-specific TCR breadth and depth rose significantly after two AZD1222 doses compared with day 0 and with MenACWY recipients. Reportedly, close to half of the unique spike-specific TCRs recognized epitopes lying outside the regions that are mutated in the B.1.351 and B.1.1.7 variants. The whole spike protein was spanned by vaccine-associated CD4 TCRs, and dominant responses were seen in regions 160-218 and 743-854. No day 14 peak-response samples were available, so repertoires were characterized only after the peak T cell response. In the small 56-69-year group, the increase in depth fell short of significance, most likely because of low power.

Trimming at the junction amounts to 5 bases on V and 4 bases on J, and the germline ends lie 6 bases apart. The germline V gene (reference sequence) provides CDR1 LNHDA and CDR2 SQIVND. The CDR3, cysteine through phenylalanine, is 12 amino acids long. The entry retains the CDR3 DNA only, 36 bases that are in frame from base 1. Read against the paper, the sample's time point label means: baseline before first vaccination. Samples from vaccinated people were obtained from the UK trials COV001 and COV002, which included a single-blind randomized controlled phase 2/3 trial of AZD1222 (ChAdOx1 nCoV-19) in healthy adults. Trial participant PBMC samples were collected at day 0 and day 28 after the second dose for TCRbeta chain sequencing.

The input for sequencing was peripheral blood, taken on day 0 of AZD1222 vaccination. The chain uses TRBV19 and TRBJ1-5; no D gene can be assigned with confidence. This sequence was found in an adult in good health. The DNA sequence is given as TGTGCCAGTAGTTTGGGGAATCAGCCCCAGCATTTT. The translation is CASSLGNQPQHF.